The 14 T cell receptor beta chains below all came from one sample that was sequenced in a study of shared clonotypes between healthy human individuals. Assay: immunoSEQ multiplex PCR; the TCRdb copy retains only in-frame clones and omits some. Seen here are about 1.5 million clones, 95% to 99% observed once, and the top ten hold roughly 0.4%. Material: naive CD4+ T cells sorted from blood. Subset indicated: CD45RA+ positively selected. These receptors were taken from a man aged 25 to 40 in good health.

A note on this clone: Distinct nucleotide sequences in the sample also encode this CDR3. The chain employs TRBV7-9 and TRBJ2-5; D gene ambiguous. Trimming removed 5 bases at V and 5 bases at J, with 6 bases between. The germline gives CDR1 SEHNR, CDR2 FQNEAQ (reference sequence). This CDR3 is built from 11 residues. DNA of the CDR3: TGTGCCAGCAGCCCCCCCGAGACCCAGTACTTC. Its translation is CASSPPETQYF.

The gene calls are TRBV18 and TRBJ2-7; 8 nucleotides align to TRBD1. Trimming at V came to 3 bases and at J to 3 bases, leaving 10 bases not matched to a gene. CDR1 and CDR2 (germline): KGHSH, LQKENI. CDR3 size: 16 residues. The CDR3 sequence: CASSPLGTGNLYEQYF. In nucleotides, the CDR3 is TGTGCCAGCTCACCTCTTGGGACAGGCAACCTCTACGAGCAGTACTTC.

The chain uses TRBV29-1 and TRBJ2-2, with 8 bases matching TRBD2. CDR3 length equals 15 residues. J lost 0 bases, V lost 7 bases, and 7 bases had no gene match. Germline V gene lookup returns CDR1 SQVTM and CDR2 ANQGSEA. CDR3 protein: CSGRLSGANTGELFF. The CDR3 nucleotides are TGCAGCGGTCGTCTTAGCGGGGCGAACACCGGGGAGCTGTTTTTT.

This clone was seen a single time. V and J are TRBV9 and TRBJ2-2; no clear D gene. From germline, CDR1 is SGDLS and CDR2 YYNGEE. V lost 4 bases and J 2 bases, leaving 15 bases between the germline ends. The CDR3 contains 16 residues. Written as DNA, the CDR3 is TGTGCCAGCAGCCCCCAAACTAAGCGTAACACCGGGGAGCTGTTTTTT. Translating it yields CASSPQTKRNTGELFF.

V usage is TRBV7-9 and J usage is TRBJ2-5, with D possibly TRBD1 on 5 matching bases. The length of the CDR3 is 13 residues. The germline gives CDR1 SEHNR, CDR2 FQNEAQ (reference sequence). V was cut by 5 bases and J by 5 bases, with 12 bases left in between. The CDR3 sequence is CASSLQGLETQYF. In DNA, the CDR3 is TGTGCCAGCAGCCTGCAGGGTTTGGAGACCCAGTACTTC.

J is TRBJ2-7 and V is TRBV11-2; maybe TRBD1 (7 bases). Germline CDR1 and CDR2: SGHAT and FQNNGV. The CDR3 is 14 amino acids. V dropped 2 bases and J dropped 7 bases, with 15 bases sitting between them. In DNA form, the CDR3 reads TGTGCCAGCAGCTTACGGGGGACAGTGAGGGAGCAGTACTTC. Its translation is CASSLRGTVREQYF.

This sequence joins TRBV5-4 and TRBJ2-7; TRBD2 agrees at 9 bases. This CDR3 is built from 15 residues. Germline V gene data show CDR1 as SGHNT and CDR2 as YYREEE (reference sequence). J lost 5 bases, V lost 0 bases, and 6 bases had no gene match. CDR3 nucleotides: TGTGCCAGCAGCTTGGCCGGGACTAGCACTCACGAGCAGTACTTC. Encoded protein: CASSLAGTSTHEQYF.

This rearrangement joins TRBV18 to TRBJ2-1; 7 bases fit TRBD1. V was clipped by 0 bases and J by 12 bases; unmatched bases: 11. Germline CDR1 reads KGHSH; CDR2 reads LQKENI. There are 15 residues in the CDR3. As DNA, the CDR3 is TGTGCCAGCTCACCACCGGGACAGATATTGGGCGGGCAGTTCTTC. Translating it yields CASSPPGQILGGQFF.

The chain links TRBV30 to TRBJ2-3, with TRBD1 matching 12 bases. This CDR3 is built from 15 residues. The junction had 5 bases not matched to a gene; V was cut back by 5 bases and J by 2 bases. Germline V gives CDR1 GTSNPN, CDR2 SVGIG (reference sequence). The CDR3 loop reads CAWGGQGAVTDTQYF. CDR3 in DNA: TGTGCCTGGGGGGGACAGGGGGCCGTCACAGATACGCAGTATTTT.

V is TRBV7-2 and J is TRBJ2-5, with a possible D match to TRBD1 (5 bases). V lost 5 bases, J lost 7 bases, and 17 bases lay in between. Germline V lookup: CDR1 SGHTA, CDR2 FQGNSA. There are 14 residues in the CDR3. CDR3 nucleotides: TGTGCCAGCAGCCCTACTTCGAGTCAGGGGACCCAGTACTTC. Translating it yields CASSPTSSQGTQYF.

Points on this clone: Other nucleotide sequences in the sample specify the same CDR3. The V call is TRBV18, the J call TRBJ2-3; no firm D call. V lost 6 bases and J lost 0, with 10 bases in between. CDR1 and CDR2 (germline): KGHSH, LQKENI. This CDR3 has 14 amino acids. The CDR3 bases are TGTGCCAGCTCGCGCGAAACTAGCACAGATACGCAGTATTTT. Amino acids: CASSRETSTDTQYF.

The V gene is TRBV11-3, the J gene TRBJ2-2; 8 bases map to TRBD2. The CDR3 contains 13 residues. Germline V gene sequence: CDR1 SGHNT, CDR2 YENEEA. The V and J ends lost 4 bases and 8 bases, in that order; junction bases with no gene match: 3. The CDR3 DNA reads as TGTGCCAGCAGCTCCGGGGGGGAAGGGGAGCTGTTTTTT. This gives the protein CASSSGGEGELFF.

The chain recombines TRBV7-9 with TRBJ2-3; TRBD2 agrees at 14 bases. The CDR3 is 19 amino acids. CDR1 is SEHNR, CDR2 FQNEAQ, per germline (reference sequence). After removal of 4 bases from V and 2 bases from J, the junction contained 11 bases not matched to a gene. The CDR3 here is CASSSGLAGGVRHTDTQYF. DNA of the CDR3: TGTGCCAGCAGCTCCGGACTAGCGGGAGGCGTTCGCCACACAGATACGCAGTATTTT.

This chain connects TRBV5-1 to TRBJ2-3; D uncertain. The V and J ends lost 0 bases and 6 bases respectively, with 11 bases between them. There are 14 residues in the CDR3. Germline-derived CDR1 and CDR2 are SGHRS and YFSETQ. The CDR3 here is CASSLGVLWDTQYF. CDR3 coding DNA: TGCGCCAGCAGCTTGGGTGTCTTGTGGGATACGCAGTATTTT.